This T cell receptor beta chain was retrieved from a study of T cells expressing NK-cell markers. Overall study: It was sorted CD3+CD56-NKG2C+, CD3+CD56+NKG2C- and CD3+CD56+NKG2C+ T cells that provided the TCR beta repertoires.

The authors generated TCR beta cDNA through 5'RACE template switching with UMIs. TCRdb reprocessed the 5' RACE reads and keeps a single row for each CDR3 protein, giving no DNA. This sample contains a few hundred thousand distinct CDR3 sequences. Study results and caveats: These same clonotypes (in several donors) also led the CD3+CD56-NKG2C+ fraction.

Regarding this clonotype: Its specificity is unknown.

The clonotype originates from a man aged 18 to 69 in good health. The sample was blood T cells: a sorted CD56 or NKG2C T cell subset, CD4+ or CD8+ T cells, or bulk PBMC T cells (not recorded which).

CDR3 protein: CASSLAGTGSNEQYF. The chain joins TRBV12-3 or TRBV12-4 to TRBJ2-7; TCRdb's D call, TRBD1, is unchecked because there is no DNA. The CDR3 extends over 15 amino acids.